The 26 T cell receptor beta chains in this list originate from one sample, sequenced in a study of blood T cell repertoires in COVID-19. The table came from immunoSEQ multiplex PCR; TCRdb's copy has only in-frame clones and leaves some out. The profile shows a few hundred thousand clones, around 85% of them singletons. The sequenced material came from PBMCs or T cells enriched from blood (not recorded which). The receptor set was obtained from a man aged 30-40 years who had recovered from COVID-19.

This chain uses TRBV7-2 with TRBJ1-1, with D perhaps matching TRBD1 (6 bases). Germline lookup yields CDR1 SGHTA and CDR2 FQGNSA. V dropped 0 bases and J dropped 6 bases, with 11 bases sitting between them. The CDR3 spans 14 residues. DNA for the CDR3: TGTGCCAGCAGCTTAGCGCACCAGGGGCCTGAAGCTTTCTTT. Residues: CASSLAHQGPEAFF.

The chain recombines TRBV7-9 with TRBJ1-1; no firm D call. Germline V gene data show CDR1 as SEHNR and CDR2 as FQNEAQ (reference sequence). The CDR3 is 13 residues long. V was trimmed by 1 base and J by 4 bases, leaving 7 bases between them. The CDR3 region is CASSLESSTEAFF. Here the CDR3 DNA reads TGTGCCAGCAGCTTAGAATCTAGCACTGAAGCTTTCTTT. Complete variable domain (other parts from reference TRBV7-9 and TRBJ1-1): DTGVSQNPRHKITKRGQNVTFRCDPISEHNRLYWYRQTLGQGPEFLTYFQNEAQLEKSRLLSDRFSAERPKGSFSTLEIQRTEQGDSAMYLCASSLESSTEAFFGQGTRLTVV.

The V gene is TRBV7-3, the J gene TRBJ2-3; 8 nucleotides align to TRBD2. This CDR3 region has 15 residues. Germline V gives CDR1 SGHTA, CDR2 FQGTGA. Trimming took 3 bases from V and 4 from J; bases not matched to a gene: 6. The CDR3 region is CASSFFGGASDTQYF. The CDR3 region has the DNA TGTGCCAGCAGCTTCTTCGGGGGGGCCTCAGATACGCAGTATTTT.

As for this clone: Different DNA sequences within this sample yield the same CDR3. The chain links TRBV5-1 to TRBJ2-7; 12 nucleotides align to TRBD2. Germline V gene sequence: CDR1 SGHRS, CDR2 YFSETQ. V lost 3 bases and J lost 2; bases outside the gene matches: 0. This CDR3 is built from 14 residues. The CDR3 region is CASSSSGGAYEQYF. CDR3 bases: TGCGCCAGCAGCTCTAGCGGGGGGGCCTACGAGCAGTACTTC. The full variable domain, in which reference TRBV5-1 and TRBJ2-7 provide the parts outside the CDR3, is KAGVTQTPRYLIKTRGQQVTLSCSPISGHRSVSWYQQTPGQGLQFLFEYFSETQRNKGNFPGRFSGRQFSNSRSEMNVSTLELGDSALYLCASSSSGGAYEQYFGPGTRLTVT.

This sequence joins TRBV4-2 and TRBJ1-6, with 7 bases aligning to TRBD1. Germline lookup yields CDR1 LGHNA and CDR2 YNFKEQ. V shed 6 bases and J 9 bases; nucleotides not matched to a gene: 2. This CDR3 has 12 amino acids. The DNA of the CDR3 is TGTGCCAGCAGTCACAGGGGTTCACCCCTCCACTTT. This codes for CASSHRGSPLHF.

The V gene is TRBV7-9, the J gene TRBJ1-2; tentatively, D is TRBD1 (6 bases). The CDR3 is 14 amino acids. V shed 1 base and J shed 6 bases, with 12 bases lying between them. Germline V gives CDR1 SEHNR, CDR2 FQNEAQ (reference sequence). The DNA for the CDR3 is TGTGCCAGCAGCTTAGGGGGGCTGGAGAATGGCTACACCTTC. This translates into CASSLGGLENGYTF.

V usage is TRBV5-1 and J usage is TRBJ2-1; D is perhaps TRBD2 (6 bases). The CDR3 sequence is 17 residues long. V was pared by 5 bases and J by 2 bases, with 20 bases between. In germline, CDR1 is SGHRS, CDR2 YFSETQ. The CDR3 reads CASSLEGVGVAYNEQFF. The DNA of the CDR3 is TGCGCCAGCAGTCTGGAGGGTGTAGGGGTAGCCTACAATGAGCAGTTCTTC.

The chain recombines TRBV5-5 with TRBJ1-5, with D unclear. The germline gives CDR1 SGHKS, CDR2 YYEKEE (reference sequence). This CDR3 is 15 amino acids long. V lost 4 bases to trimming and J lost 2 bases, with 13 bases between them. In DNA form, the CDR3 reads TGTGCCAGCAGCCGCCTGGGAGGCGGCAATCAGCCCCAGCATTTT. Translated, it gives CASSRLGGGNQPQHF.

V gene TRBV30 combines with J gene TRBJ1-2; D call uncertain. The CDR3 consists of 12 residues. CDR1 is GTSNPN, CDR2 SVGIG, per germline (reference sequence). The V end was cut by 2 bases, the J end by 5 bases, with 9 bases between. The CDR3 bases are TGTGCCTGGAGTTCGGCCAGGTATGGCTACACCTTC. Its protein product is CAWSSARYGYTF. Filled out from reference TRBV30 and TRBJ1-2, the complete variable domain reads SQTIHQWPATLVQPVGSPLSLECTVEGTSNPNLYWYRQAAGRGLQLLFYSVGIGQISSEVPQNLSASRPQDRQFILSSKKLLLSDSGFYLCAWSSARYGYTFGSGTRLTVV.

This sequence joins TRBV9 and TRBJ1-6, with TRBD1 as a possible D gene (5 bases). Between the trimmed V and J ends, which lost 3 bases and 7 bases, there was a span of 17 bases. The germline V gene has CDR1 SGDLS and CDR2 YYNGEE. The CDR3 is made up of 16 amino acids. The CDR3 coding sequence is TGTGCCAGCAGCGCCCCCGGGGGGGTTGGAAATTCACCCCTCCACTTT. This encodes CASSAPGGVGNSPLHF. The variable domain in full, with the rest retrieved from reference TRBV9 and TRBJ1-6, is DSGVTQTPKHLITATGQRVTLRCSPRSGDLSVYWYQQSLDQGLQFLIQYYNGEERAKGNILERFSAQQFPDLHSELNLSSLELGDSALYFCASSAPGGVGNSPLHFGNGTRLTVT.

The chain uses TRBV30 and TRBJ1-3, with D uncertain. Trimming took off 3 bases at V and 4 bases at J, with 10 bases between the two ends. The germline CDR1 and CDR2 sequences are GTSNPN and SVGIG (reference sequence). This CDR3 spans 13 amino acids. The CDR3 here is CAWRPGGGNTIYF. As DNA, the CDR3 is TGTGCCTGGAGACCGGGTGGGGGAAACACCATATATTTT.

In its sample, this clone was seen a few times. This rearrangement joins TRBV6-2 or TRBV6-3 to TRBJ1-6; 9 positions match TRBD1. The CDR3 runs to 14 residues. CDR1 is MNHEY and CDR2 is SVGEGT in the germline V gene. J gave up 9 bases and V 6 bases, and 6 bases lay outside the gene matches. Written as DNA, the CDR3 is TGTGCCAGCAGCCAGGGGACAGGGAGTTCACCCCTCCACTTT. Translation: CASSQGTGSSPLHF.

This sequence joins TRBV27 and TRBJ1-2; D is possibly TRBD1 (5 bases). This CDR3 spans 14 amino acids. Trimming shortened V by 1 base and J by 3 bases, and 9 bases separated the two germline ends. Per germline, CDR1 MNHEY and CDR2 SMNVEV (reference sequence). Here the CDR3 reads CASSLFKGDYGYTF. The CDR3 region has the DNA TGTGCCAGCAGTTTATTCAAAGGGGACTATGGCTACACCTTC.

V and J are TRBV3-1 (or the pseudogene TRBV3-2) and TRBJ1-2; D perhaps matches TRBD1 (6 bases). The V gene lost 1 base and the J gene lost 6 bases, with 9 bases spanning the gap. The CDR3 covers 13 residues. CDR1 LGHDT and CDR2 YNNKEL come from the germline V gene (reference sequence). The CDR3 bases are TGTGCCAGCAGCCAAGCACAGGGAAATGGCTACACCTTC. Translated: CASSQAQGNGYTF.

This chain joins TRBV6-5 and TRBJ2-7; D ambiguous. The CDR3 runs 12 residues. V was cut by 6 bases and J by 12 bases, with 18 bases left in between. The germline V gene has CDR1 MNHEY and CDR2 SVGAGI. CDR3 DNA: TGTGCCAGCAGCAACCAGTTGGGCTTTTGGTACTTC. Its translation: CASSNQLGFWYF.

This chain connects TRBV2 to TRBJ2-3; no reliable D call. This CDR3 is built from 14 residues. Germline values: CDR1 SNHLY, CDR2 FYNNEI. V gave up 4 bases and J gave up 3 bases, with 11 bases separating them. CDR3 sequence reads: CASSGLATTDTQYF. DNA for the CDR3: TGTGCCAGCAGTGGATTGGCCACAACAGATACGCAGTATTTT.

DNA for the CDR3: TGTGCCAGCTCACCTCTTAGTCCGGGACAGGGAGGCGAGCAGTACTTC. This gives the protein CASSPLSPGQGGEQYF. The rearrangement links TRBV18 to TRBJ2-7, with 9 bases identical to TRBD1. The CDR3 totals 16 residues. Germline CDR1 is KGHSH and CDR2 is LQKENI. V gave up 3 bases and J gave up 6 bases; unmatched junction bases: 12.

This clone was observed a single time. V usage is TRBV30 and J usage is TRBJ2-5, with D possibly matching TRBD1 (6 bases). This CDR3 has 14 amino acids. Looked up from germline, CDR1 is GTSNPN and CDR2 is SVGIG (reference sequence). With 0 bases removed from V and 7 bases from J, the gap between germline ends came to 15 bases. For the CDR3, the DNA is TGTGCCTGGAGTGTACAGGGTCAATTTGGGACCCAGTACTTC. Its protein is CAWSVQGQFGTQYF.

The chain links TRBV5-1 to TRBJ2-6; 8 bases are shared with TRBD2. With 3 bases clipped from V and 0 bases from J, the junction kept 11 bases outside the gene matches. The CDR3 extends over 19 amino acids. CDR1 and CDR2 (germline): SGHRS, YFSETQ. The CDR3 DNA follows: TGCGCCAGCAGCTCCATACAAAGCGGGGGTGCCTCTGGGGCCAACGTCCTGACTTTC. Translated, it gives CASSSIQSGGASGANVLTF.

The rearrangement joins TRBV19 to TRBJ1-6; TRBD1 agrees at 9 bases. The CDR3 loop spans 14 amino acids. J was trimmed by 7 bases and V by 6 bases; bases with no gene match: 4. Germline assignment: CDR1 LNHDA and CDR2 SQIVND (reference sequence). Here the CDR3 DNA reads TGTGCCAGTAGAGCCGGGACAGGGAATTCACCCCTCCACTTT. Translating gives CASRAGTGNSPLHF.

The J gene is TRBJ2-7, the V gene TRBV5-1; D call uncertain. CDR3 length equals 15 residues. Trimming shortened V by 8 bases and J by 0 bases, and 18 bases separated the two germline ends. Germline CDR1 SGHRS, CDR2 YFSETQ. CDR3 region: CASNPEARSSYEQYF. In DNA form, the CDR3 reads TGCGCCAGTAATCCCGAGGCCAGAAGCTCCTACGAGCAGTACTTC.

The rearrangement joins TRBV5-1 to TRBJ1-1, with 9 bases identical to TRBD1. With V trimmed by 0 bases and J by 6 bases, 12 bases remained unmatched. Germline V gene lookup returns CDR1 SGHRS and CDR2 YFSETQ. The CDR3 has 17 residues. CDR3 nucleotide sequence: TGCGCCAGCAGCTTGGTTACAGGGGGCGCGATCGGTTCTGAAGCTTTCTTT. Translated: CASSLVTGGAIGSEAFF. The variable domain in full, completed from reference TRBV5-1 and TRBJ1-1, reads KAGVTQTPRYLIKTRGQQVTLSCSPISGHRSVSWYQQTPGQGLQFLFEYFSETQRNKGNFPGRFSGRQFSNSRSEMNVSTLELGDSALYLCASSLVTGGAIGSEAFFGQGTRLTVV.

This clone has a handful of counts. The chain couples TRBV30 to TRBJ1-5, with no clear D. Germline V gives CDR1 GTSNPN, CDR2 SVGIG (reference sequence). The V end lost 0 bases, the J end lost 3 bases, and 12 bases lay between the germline ends. The CDR3 consists of 15 residues. The CDR3 spells CAWSVREILNQPQHF. The CDR3 nucleotides read TGTGCCTGGAGTGTACGAGAAATTCTCAATCAGCCCCAGCATTTT.

The chain carries TRBV2 and TRBJ1-4; D gene unclear. The CDR3 length is 13 residues. V lost 2 bases, J lost 4 bases, and 5 bases lay in between. CDR1 and CDR2 from the germline V gene are SNHLY and FYNNEI. CDR3 loop: CASSEPGNEKLFF. CDR3 in DNA: TGTGCCAGCAGTGAACCCGGTAATGAAAAACTGTTTTTT.

This chain connects TRBV30 to TRBJ1-6; 7 bases line up with TRBD1. V was pared by 4 bases and J by 3 bases, with 12 bases of the junction left unmatched. CDR3 length equals 17 residues. Looked up from germline, CDR1 is GTSNPN and CDR2 is SVGIG (reference sequence). The CDR3 DNA is TGTGCCTGGACTCTTTACAGGGGTTACGACTATAATTCACCCCTCCACTTT. Residues: CAWTLYRGYDYNSPLHF.

V and J are TRBV11-1 and TRBJ1-1; D call uncertain. The V gene lost 1 base and the J gene lost 1 base, with 10 bases spanning the gap. CDR1 and CDR2 (germline): SGHAT, FQDESV (reference sequence). The CDR3 spans 15 residues. The CDR3 DNA reads TGTGCCAGCAGCTTAGGGGCGGGAAGGAACACTGAAGCTTTCTTT. Amino acids: CASSLGAGRNTEAFF.